This TCR beta chain comes out of a study of T cell changes during pregnancy in multiple sclerosis. Repertoires were generated with immunoSEQ multiplex PCR, while TCRdb's copy carries only in-frame clones and drops some. The sample shows approximately 100,000 clones, under 95% of them seen only once. V was clipped by 6 bases and J by 1 base; unmatched bases: 6. Per germline, CDR1 MDHEN and CDR2 SYDVKM. CDR3 length: 15 residues. The gene calls are TRBV28 and TRBJ2-7; 10 nucleotides match TRBD2. The sequence derives from a female donor in good health, enrolled as a control in a pregnancy study. The starting material was peripheral blood, obtained after pregnancy. CDR3 in DNA: TGTGCCAGCAGCCTAGCGGGAGTAGGGTCCTACGAGCAGTACTTC. It yields the protein CASSLAGVGSYEQYF.